A selection of T cell receptor beta chains follows, all from one sample in a study of regulatory T cells in long-lasting Graves disease. TCRdb re-called the multiplex PCR reads through MiXCR, storing one row per CDR3 protein. The sample lists about 540,000 distinct CDR3 sequences, roughly 13% occurring once. These data also formed part of another study, on T cells in Graves' hyperthyroidism and ophthalmopathy.

Sequencing used peripheral blood mononuclear cells (PBMCs), obtained at new diagnosis, from a patient treated with antithyroid drugs. All receptors derive from a man aged 30 to 39 with Graves disease. The CDR3 runs from the conserved cysteine through the conserved F or W. A D gene is named only where the DNA matches it firmly. A row's size may be missing; if present it is once, few, many or a size class.

clone_size,d_call,j_call,v_call,cdr3_aa
many,.,TRBJ2-3,TRBV6-2/TRBV6-3,CASSDTQYF
.,.,TRBJ2-7,TRBV30,CAWTPHGAEFYEQYF
.,TRBD2,TRBJ2-1,TRBV6-1,CASRAPGLAGLSSYNEQFF
many,.,TRBJ1-5,TRBV7-9,CASSLREGTALSF
few,TRBD1,TRBJ2-2,TRBV10-3,CATSVGTGQGGELFF
.,TRBD2,TRBJ2-4,TRBV19,CASSGRGGKNIQYF
many,TRBD1,TRBJ2-7,TRBV12-3/TRBV12-4,CASSGQGVYEQYF
.,TRBD1,TRBJ1-6,TRBV6-1,CASSPQAAGGNSPLHF
.,.,TRBJ2-7,TRBV20-1,CSASPFVATYEQYF
many,.,TRBJ2-5,TRBV5-6,CASRQTGSGETQYF
many,.,TRBJ1-6,TRBV6-1,CASRSEQGSGNSPLHF
.,TRBD2,TRBJ2-1,TRBV11-2,CASSSLAGSSYNEQFF
.,TRBD2,TRBJ2-5,TRBV20-1,CSAGLAGAGETQYF
.,.,TRBJ2-3,TRBV20-1,CSAGERRGDTDTQYF
many,.,TRBJ1-2,TRBV20-1,CSARGAGGYTF
many,TRBD1,TRBJ1-2,TRBV20-1,CSGYNRGRGGYTF
.,TRBD1,TRBJ2-7,TRBV30,CASQRDRGIGYEQYF
many,TRBD1,TRBJ2-2,TRBV10-2,CASIGQGRGTGELFF
few,.,TRBJ1-1,TRBV20-1,CSARNGNTEAFF
many,.,TRBJ1-5,TRBV12-3/TRBV12-4,CASSFLPGISHHQPQHF
many,.,TRBJ1-6,TRBV15,CATSRPADNSPLHF
.,.,TRBJ2-1,TRBV7-2,CASSLRRIFYNKQFF
many,.,TRBJ2-1,TRBV12-3/TRBV12-4,CASSFSGGDEQFF
few,.,TRBJ2-5,TRBV7-2,CASSLNGRSETQYF
many,TRBD2,TRBJ2-7,TRBV3-1,CASSRLGTRLEQYF